Listed below are T cell receptor beta chains from one sample, sequenced in a study of blood T cell repertoires in COVID-19. The method was immunoSEQ multiplex PCR; TCRdb's version includes in-frame clones alone and lacks a portion of them. The data show 40,000 or so clones, with approximately 90% seen just once and roughly 5% held by the top ten. Sequencing was done on a sample of peripheral blood. These receptors all stem from a man between 60 and 75 years old with COVID-19, enrolled during active disease. Both conserved end residues are part of each CDR3. A D gene is named only where the DNA matches it firmly.

v_gene	j_gene	len	d_gene	CDR3aa
TRBV7-2	TRBJ2-1	17	TRBD2	CASSKQREVGSYNEQFF
TRBV30	TRBJ1-5	12	-	CAWSVQYGPQHF
TRBV27	TRBJ1-2	14	TRBD1	CASSLKGASYGYTF
TRBV6-2/TRBV6-3	TRBJ2-7	16	TRBD2	CASSPLRLAGIYEQYF
TRBV6-5	TRBJ2-3	15	-	CASSYGLTGTDTQYF
TRBV11-1	TRBJ2-7	16	TRBD2	CASSPTGTSGTTEQYF
TRBV6-5	TRBJ1-1	15	TRBD1	CASRPQGLGHTEAFF
TRBV28	TRBJ1-1	12	-	CASSTPTTEAFF
TRBV7-2	TRBJ1-1	13	-	CASSFLTDTEAFF
TRBV19	TRBJ2-7	14	TRBD1	CASTVGQGSYEQYF
TRBV24-1	TRBJ1-4	17	-	CATSDSGAGAGNEKLFF
TRBV29-1	TRBJ1-1	14	TRBD1	CSVGPGQGDTEAFF
TRBV30	TRBJ1-3	14	TRBD1	CAWSVQGGGNTIYF
TRBV29-1	TRBJ2-7	15	TRBD2	CSVSRLAGIYYEQYF
TRBV19	TRBJ1-5	13	-	CASRGAAVEPQHF
TRBV11-2	TRBJ2-1	19	TRBD2	CASSIIPPSGRAPYNEQFF
TRBV24-1	TRBJ1-1	13	-	CATSEQGIGEAFF
TRBV28	TRBJ2-3	15	TRBD2	CASRGLAGVTDTQYF
TRBV4-3	TRBJ1-2	15	TRBD1	CASSQEHARGRGYTF
TRBV5-4	TRBJ2-1	11	-	CATLAGNEQFF
TRBV9	TRBJ1-3	13	TRBD1	CASSETGGDTIYF
TRBV5-4	TRBJ2-3	14	-	CASSSGQSTDTQYF
TRBV11-2	TRBJ2-3	16	TRBD2	CASSLPRLAETDTQYF
TRBV13	TRBJ1-3	17	TRBD1	CASSLGPGTDSGNTIYF
TRBV4-1	TRBJ2-7	14	TRBD2	CASSQKREAYEQYF
TRBV6-4	TRBJ1-1	16	-	CASSESPKGVNTEAFF
TRBV24-1	TRBJ2-1	15	-	CATSDLVRGGDEQFF
TRBV4-1	TRBJ2-7	12	-	CASMGHSYEQYF
TRBV5-1	TRBJ2-5	15	TRBD2	CASSLGGGSYETQYF
TRBV27	TRBJ2-1	11	TRBD2	CASSPGTSEFF
TRBV7-2	TRBJ2-7	17	TRBD2	CASSLALGLAVAYEQYF
TRBV11-2	TRBJ2-1	18	TRBD2	CASSGTGTSGYYYNEQFF
TRBV28	TRBJ1-2	14	-	CASSFSRTNYGYTF
TRBV24-1	TRBJ2-7	16	TRBD2	CATSDGSLAGGPEQYF
TRBV5-1	TRBJ2-1	14	TRBD2	CASSSSGVYNEQFF
TRBV13	TRBJ1-1	16	TRBD1	CASSRPRDRVYTEAFF
TRBV5-6	TRBJ2-5	14	-	CASSLYSGGETQYF
TRBV3-1/TRBV3-2	TRBJ2-5	15	TRBD1	CASSLYRDREETQYF
TRBV6-2/TRBV6-3	TRBJ1-5	15	-	CASSYPPIGDQPQHF
TRBV28	TRBJ1-5	14	TRBD1	CASLVGQGYQPQHF
TRBV11-1	TRBJ1-2	13	-	CASSLREDGGYTF
TRBV2	TRBJ2-7	14	TRBD1	CASSRGQPQGEQYF
TRBV28	TRBJ2-2	14	TRBD1	CAGQGAKNTGELFF
TRBV14	TRBJ2-7	12	-	CASSQFHYEQYF
TRBV7-3	TRBJ2-3	14	-	CASSPRDRTDTQYF
TRBV6-5	TRBJ2-1	14	TRBD1	CASSSGQGYNEQFF
TRBV5-6	TRBJ2-5	16	TRBD2	CASSVLAGINQETQYF
TRBV19	TRBJ2-5	16	TRBD2	CASSMFLAGDQETQYF
TRBV4-1	TRBJ1-4	16	TRBD1	CASSPRDRRPNEKLFF
TRBV28	TRBJ2-2	14	TRBD2	CASLAGGNTGELFF
TRBV3-1/TRBV3-2	TRBJ2-1	15	TRBD2	CASSQGLAGDDEQFF
TRBV16	TRBJ2-1	21	TRBD2	CASSQGGRLAYPEAGRNEQFF
TRBV7-6	TRBJ2-2	15	-	CASSLGRQDTGELFF
TRBV4-2	TRBJ1-4	15	-	CASSQDRVPNEKLFF